Listed below are T cell receptor beta chains from one sample, sequenced in a study of cytomegalovirus exposure and HLA in healthy donors. Only in-frame clones appear in the TCRdb table, and some are missing; sequencing was by immunoSEQ multiplex PCR. The top ten hold less than 0.8% of the sample, which has 75,000 to 95,000 clones, approximately 96% seen once. The sample taken for sequencing was PBMCs. These TCRs come from a man aged 18-30 years in good health and CMV-seronegative. Both conserved end residues are part of each CDR3. The order of the fields is CDR3 protein, CDR3 DNA, D gene, clone size, V gene, J gene. The D gene is left open where the match is weak. Clone size is stated in some rows and not others, as once, few, many or a class when expanded.

CDR3 protein: CASSMGRDRDYGYTF
CDR3 DNA: TGTGCCAGTAGTATGGGGCGGGACAGGGACTATGGCTACACCTTC
D gene: TRBD1
clone size: NA
V gene: TRBV19
J gene: TRBJ1-2

CDR3 protein: CASSLAPLLNYEQYF
CDR3 DNA: TGTGCCAGCAGCTTGGCCCCCTTACTAAACTACGAGCAGTACTTC
D gene: NA
clone size: NA
V gene: TRBV5-5
J gene: TRBJ2-7

CDR3 protein: CASRIGQGADTEAFF
CDR3 DNA: TGTGCCAGCAGAATCGGACAGGGGGCAGACACTGAAGCTTTCTTT
D gene: TRBD1
clone size: NA
V gene: TRBV2
J gene: TRBJ1-1

CDR3 protein: CASSHGTGLSYNEQFF
CDR3 DNA: TGTGCCAGCAGCCACGGGACAGGCCTATCCTACAATGAGCAGTTCTTC
D gene: TRBD1
clone size: NA
V gene: TRBV11-3
J gene: TRBJ2-1

CDR3 protein: CASSLTLSGGEQFF
CDR3 DNA: TGTGCCAGCAGCTTAACGTTGTCAGGGGGGGAGCAGTTCTTC
D gene: NA
clone size: once
V gene: TRBV7-3
J gene: TRBJ2-1

CDR3 protein: CASSRYRGPGELFF
CDR3 DNA: TGCGCCAGCAGCAGGTATAGAGGGCCCGGGGAGCTGTTTTTT
D gene: NA
clone size: once
V gene: TRBV5-1
J gene: TRBJ2-2

CDR3 protein: CASSRTSGSQNEQFF
CDR3 DNA: TGTGCCAGCAGCCGGACTAGCGGGAGTCAGAATGAGCAGTTCTTC
D gene: TRBD2
clone size: NA
V gene: TRBV7-2
J gene: TRBJ2-1

CDR3 protein: CASSDAASYGYTF
CDR3 DNA: TGTGCCAGCAGTGACGCGGCGTCTTATGGCTACACCTTC
D gene: NA
clone size: NA
V gene: TRBV25-1
J gene: TRBJ1-2

CDR3 protein: CASSLGAGAGDTQYF
CDR3 DNA: TGTGCCAGCAGCCTTGGGGCGGGAGCTGGAGATACGCAGTATTTT
D gene: TRBD2
clone size: NA
V gene: TRBV7-3
J gene: TRBJ2-3

CDR3 protein: CASSSTGTSNDEQYF
CDR3 DNA: TGTGCCAGCAGCTCCACCGGGACTAGTAATGACGAGCAGTACTTC
D gene: TRBD2
clone size: NA
V gene: TRBV7-9
J gene: TRBJ2-7

CDR3 protein: CASRPLDRPGANVLTF
CDR3 DNA: TGTGCAAGTCGACCTCTTGACAGGCCTGGGGCCAACGTCCTGACTTTC
D gene: NA
clone size: NA
V gene: TRBV12-2
J gene: TRBJ2-6

CDR3 protein: CASSPNLGGYTF
CDR3 DNA: TGTGCCAGCTCACCCAATCTGGGCGGCTACACCTTC
D gene: NA
clone size: few
V gene: TRBV18
J gene: TRBJ1-2

CDR3 protein: CASSHLTGAFF
CDR3 DNA: TGCGCCAGCAGCCATCTAACGGGAGCTTTCTTT
D gene: NA
clone size: NA
V gene: TRBV4-1
J gene: TRBJ1-1

CDR3 protein: CASSSYGGGGYGYTF
CDR3 DNA: TGTGCCAGCAGCTCGTACGGGGGTGGTGGCTATGGCTACACCTTC
D gene: NA
clone size: NA
V gene: TRBV7-8
J gene: TRBJ1-2

CDR3 protein: CASSAREGGTEAFF
CDR3 DNA: TGCGCCAGCAGCGCCAGGGAGGGGGGCACTGAAGCTTTCTTT
D gene: NA
clone size: NA
V gene: TRBV4-1
J gene: TRBJ1-1

CDR3 protein: CASSLYRGSYEQYF
CDR3 DNA: TGTGCCAGCAGTTTATACAGGGGCTCCTACGAGCAGTACTTC
D gene: TRBD1
clone size: NA
V gene: TRBV28
J gene: TRBJ2-7